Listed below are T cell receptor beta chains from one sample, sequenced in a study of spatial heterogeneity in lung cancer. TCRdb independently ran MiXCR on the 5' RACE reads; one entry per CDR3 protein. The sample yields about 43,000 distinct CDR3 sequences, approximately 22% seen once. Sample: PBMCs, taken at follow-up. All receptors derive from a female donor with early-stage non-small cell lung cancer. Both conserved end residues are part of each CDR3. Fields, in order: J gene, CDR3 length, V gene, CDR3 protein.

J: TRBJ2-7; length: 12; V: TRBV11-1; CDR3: CASSLSSYEQYF
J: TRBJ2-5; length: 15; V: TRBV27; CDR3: CASSTLAGGQETQYF
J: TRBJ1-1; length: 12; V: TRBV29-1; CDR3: CSVRSWGTEAFF
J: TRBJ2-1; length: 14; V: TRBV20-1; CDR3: CSAWTSRSYNEQFF
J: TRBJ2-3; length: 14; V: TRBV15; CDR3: CATGGPGGPGTQYF
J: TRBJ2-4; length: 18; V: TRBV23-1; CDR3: CASIPSWTGYRAKNIQYF
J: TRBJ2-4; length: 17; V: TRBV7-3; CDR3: CASSLMGGGTAKNIQYF
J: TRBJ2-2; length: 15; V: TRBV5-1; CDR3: CASSSQGGDTGELFF
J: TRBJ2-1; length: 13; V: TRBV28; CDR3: CASSPPMNLEQFF
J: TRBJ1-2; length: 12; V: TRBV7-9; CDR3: CASSPLGGGYTF
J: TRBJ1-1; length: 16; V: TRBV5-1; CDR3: CASSLGSWAAVTEAFF
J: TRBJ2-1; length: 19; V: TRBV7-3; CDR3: CASSPLGTSFVGSYNEQFF
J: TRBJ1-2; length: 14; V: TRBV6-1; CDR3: CASSEGPANYGYTF
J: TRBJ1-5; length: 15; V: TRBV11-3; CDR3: CASSLPLGRCQPQHF
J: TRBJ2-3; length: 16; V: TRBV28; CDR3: CASSLMGQGLADTQYF
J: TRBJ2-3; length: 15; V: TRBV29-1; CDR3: CSVHLAMGGTDTQYF
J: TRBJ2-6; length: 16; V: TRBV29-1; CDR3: CSVVVARSSGANVLTF
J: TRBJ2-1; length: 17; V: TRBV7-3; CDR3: CASSLIGGQALYNEQFF
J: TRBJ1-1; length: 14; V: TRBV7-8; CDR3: CASSLRPTSTEAFF
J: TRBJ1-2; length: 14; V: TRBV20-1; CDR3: CSPGTGDENYGYTF
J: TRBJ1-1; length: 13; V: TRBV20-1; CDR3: CSVGRTAYTEAFF
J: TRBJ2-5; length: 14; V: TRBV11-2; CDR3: CASSRRVLPGTQYF
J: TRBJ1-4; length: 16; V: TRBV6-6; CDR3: CASSYGRGRKDEKLFF
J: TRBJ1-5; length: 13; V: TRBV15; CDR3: CATSPIMTQPQHF
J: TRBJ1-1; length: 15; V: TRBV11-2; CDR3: CASSSIRTGDTEAFF
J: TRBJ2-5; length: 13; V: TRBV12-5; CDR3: CASGFRLEETQYF
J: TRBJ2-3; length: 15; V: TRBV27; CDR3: CASSEGSYLTDTQYF